These 25 T cell receptor beta chains were sequenced from one sample in a study of blood T cell repertoires in COVID-19. Assay: immunoSEQ multiplex PCR; the TCRdb copy retains only in-frame clones and omits some. The sample carries roughly 500,000 clones, approximately 83% recorded once. Sequencing was done on a sample of peripheral blood. The receptors originated from a human donor in a cohort sampled during active COVID-19.

The chain joins TRBV28 to TRBJ1-1, with 9 bases lining up with TRBD1. Germline trimming cut 2 bases from V and 5 bases from J; bases unmatched to any gene: 3. Germline CDR1 and CDR2: MDHEN and SYDVKM. This CDR3 is built from 14 residues. As DNA, the CDR3 is TGTGCCAGCAGTTTAACGGACAGGGGAACTGAAGCTTTCTTT. This encodes CASSLTDRGTEAFF.

The chain couples TRBV15 to TRBJ1-3; the D is unclear. Germline V gives CDR1 LNHNV, CDR2 YYDKDF (reference sequence). V was cut by 5 bases and J by 1 base, with 15 bases left in between. The CDR3 is 16 residues long. CDR3 region: CATSPFGLASGNTIYF. CDR3 bases: TGTGCCACCAGCCCTTTCGGACTGGCGTCTGGAAACACCATATATTTT.

This clone was recorded only once. The chain links TRBV4-2 to TRBJ2-6; TRBD1 agrees at 8 bases. The CDR3 contains 18 residues. In germline, CDR1 is LGHNA, CDR2 YNFKEQ. J gave up 0 bases and V 3 bases, and 7 bases lay outside the gene matches. The CDR3 region has the DNA TGTGCCAGCAGCCAGCGGACAGGGACCAGCTCTGGGGCCAACGTCCTGACTTTC. This encodes CASSQRTGTSSGANVLTF.

The chain employs TRBV27 and TRBJ2-7; 15 bases line up with TRBD2. Germline lookup yields CDR1 MNHEY and CDR2 SMNVEV (reference sequence). Trimming removed 3 bases from V and 2 bases from J; junction bases left unmatched: 20. The CDR3 loop spans 22 amino acids. The CDR3, as DNA: TGTGCCAGCAGTTTTGCCATCCCCCCCCGGACTAGCGGGAGGGACCACCCCTACGAGCAGTACTTC. Protein sequence: CASSFAIPPRTSGRDHPYEQYF.

The V call is TRBV6-2 or TRBV6-3, the J call TRBJ2-1; 8 bases match TRBD1. V shed 2 bases and J 8 bases; nucleotides not matched to a gene: 5. The CDR3 totals 14 residues. The germline gives CDR1 MNHEY, CDR2 SVGEGT. The DNA of the CDR3 is TGTGCCAGCAGTTACCGGCAGGGGGCCTATGAGCAGTTCTTC. Its protein is CASSYRQGAYEQFF.

This clone was seen more than once but under ten times. The chain recombines TRBV2 with TRBJ1-2; the D is unclear. The CDR3 spans 13 residues. Germline CDR1 reads SNHLY; CDR2 reads FYNNEI. The germline V and J ends were trimmed by 1 base and 0 bases, with 3 bases remaining between them. This chain's CDR3 is CASSEGTNYGYTF. As DNA, the CDR3 is TGTGCCAGCAGTGAAGGTACTAACTATGGCTACACCTTC.

Points on this clone: The junction differs from germline at one of its ends, possibly a read error. The chain links TRBV7-7 to TRBJ2-7; TRBD2 matches 11 bases. CDR1 and CDR2 from the germline V gene are SSHAT and FNYEAQ (reference sequence). The CDR3 loop spans 13 amino acids. CDR3 nucleotides: TGTGCTAGCAGCTTGGGACTAGCGGACGAGCAGTACTTC. Protein: CASSLGLADEQYF.

V gene TRBV29-1 combines with J gene TRBJ2-7; 8 bases are a match to TRBD2. V was clipped by 4 bases and J by 0 bases; unmatched bases: 2. The CDR3 sequence is 13 residues long. CDR1 SQVTM and CDR2 ANQGSEA come from the germline V gene. The DNA of the CDR3 is TGCAGCGTTGCGGGGGGGGGCTCCTACGAGCAGTACTTC. It codes for CSVAGGGSYEQYF.

V is TRBV30 and J is TRBJ1-2; D is perhaps TRBD1 (5 bases). Germline V gives CDR1 GTSNPN, CDR2 SVGIG (reference sequence). V lost 5 bases, J lost 3 bases, and 16 bases lay in between. CDR3 length equals 14 residues. CDR3 in amino acids: CAWGLRGIDYGYTF. The DNA of the CDR3 is TGTGCCTGGGGCCTACGGGGGATAGACTATGGCTACACCTTC.

A word on this clone: Other nucleotide sequences in the sample specify the same CDR3. V is TRBV5-1 and J is TRBJ2-5; TRBD1 agrees at 9 bases. The CDR3 is 16 amino acids. Per the germline V gene, CDR1 is SGHRS and CDR2 is YFSETQ. V was pared by 0 bases and J by 4 bases, with 7 bases of the junction left unmatched. CDR3 coding DNA: TGCGCCAGCAGCTTGGGGGGACAGGGAGGTCGAGAGACCCAGTACTTC. This sequence encodes CASSLGGQGGRETQYF.

The chain employs TRBV3-1 (or the pseudogene TRBV3-2) and TRBJ2-3, with 12 positions matching TRBD2. This CDR3 is built from 20 residues. Germline assignment: CDR1 LGHDT and CDR2 YNNKEL (reference sequence). Trimming removed 3 bases from V and 4 bases from J; junction bases left unmatched: 17. The CDR3 DNA reads as TGTGCCAGCAGCCATCGCCCCGTGGTGCTAGCGGGAGGGGGATCAGATACGCAGTATTTT. Translation: CASSHRPVVLAGGGSDTQYF.

This clone was seen a single time. The chain has TRBV6-5 and TRBJ2-7; 7 bases match TRBD2. The CDR3 loop spans 15 amino acids. The germline gives CDR1 MNHEY, CDR2 SVGAGI. The V gene end was trimmed by 10 bases and the J gene end by 0 bases; junction bases not matched to a gene: 12. This CDR3 is CATTLGGIASYEQYF. CDR3 nucleotide sequence: TGTGCCACTACTCTGGGGGGGATTGCCTCCTACGAGCAGTACTTC.

V is TRBV13 and J is TRBJ2-7; TRBD1 agrees at 8 bases. V shed 0 bases, J shed 7 bases, and the junction held 14 bases outside the gene matches. This CDR3 region has 17 residues. Germline assignment: CDR1 PRHDT and CDR2 FYEKMQ (reference sequence). CDR3 in DNA: TGTGCCAGCAGCTTAGGAGGTTTGGACAGGGAGTACGGGGAGCAGTACTTC. It yields the protein CASSLGGLDREYGEQYF.

The rearrangement links TRBV3-1 (or the pseudogene TRBV3-2) to TRBJ2-7; 10 nucleotides match TRBD2. Germline lookup yields CDR1 LGHDT and CDR2 YNNKEL (reference sequence). Unmatched junction bases numbered 13, after V lost 5 bases and J lost 3 bases. The CDR3 has 17 amino acids. CDR3 sequence reads: CASSSRISSGSFYEQYF. The CDR3 DNA is TGTGCCAGCAGCTCACGAATATCTAGCGGGAGTTTCTACGAGCAGTACTTC.

This sequence joins TRBV30 and TRBJ2-7; 8 nucleotides line up with TRBD2. Germline V gene sequence: CDR1 GTSNPN, CDR2 SVGIG (reference sequence). This CDR3 comprises 15 residues. V trimming: 0 bases; J trimming: 2 bases; junction bases outside the gene matches: 6. Here the CDR3 DNA reads TGTGCCTGGAGTGTAATGGCTAGCGGGCCCTACGAGCAGTACTTC. It specifies CAWSVMASGPYEQYF.

This clone was recorded a few times. The chain employs TRBV4-1 and TRBJ1-6; D possibly corresponds to TRBD1 (5 bases). Germline assignment: CDR1 MGHRA and CDR2 YSYEKL. V lost 1 base and J lost 9, with 19 bases in between. The CDR3 totals 17 residues. CDR3 protein: CASSQVPRVVEGSPLHF. The CDR3 coding sequence is TGCGCCAGCAGCCAAGTCCCCAGGGTTGTTGAAGGTTCACCCCTCCACTTT.

This clone was seen a few times. The sample carries other DNA sequences with the same CDR3. The chain is built from TRBV6-5 and TRBJ1-2; 7 nucleotides match TRBD1. CDR3 length equals 13 residues. V trimming: 6 bases; J trimming: 2 bases; junction bases outside the gene matches: 3. The germline gives CDR1 MNHEY, CDR2 SVGAGI. CDR3 in amino acids: CASRRTGNYGYTF. CDR3 DNA sequence: TGTGCCAGCAGGCGGACAGGCAACTATGGCTACACCTTC.

This clone was seen a handful of times. V usage is TRBV7-9 and J usage is TRBJ2-5; weak D call: TRBD2 (5 bases). The V and J ends lost 5 bases and 1 base respectively, with 14 bases between them. CDR1 SEHNR and CDR2 FQNEAQ come from the germline V gene (reference sequence). The CDR3 sequence is 15 residues long. CDR3 coding DNA: TGTGCCAGCAGCCTGAAGGTGGGGAGCCAAGAGACCCAGTACTTC. It encodes CASSLKVGSQETQYF. The full variable domain, its missing parts supplied by reference TRBV7-9 and TRBJ2-5, is DTGVSQNPRHKITKRGQNVTFRCDPISEHNRLYWYRQTLGQGPEFLTYFQNEAQLEKSRLLSDRFSAERPKGSFSTLEIQRTEQGDSAMYLCASSLKVGSQETQYFGPGTRLLVL.

The V call is TRBV19, the J call TRBJ2-3, with D tentatively TRBD1 (6 bases). V lost 3 bases and J lost 5, with 15 bases in between. The CDR3 totals 15 residues. Germline values: CDR1 LNHDA, CDR2 SQIVND (reference sequence). CDR3 in amino acids: CASSISPGAGDTQYF. The CDR3 DNA reads TGTGCCAGTAGTATTTCCCCAGGGGCTGGAGATACGCAGTATTTT.

The chain is built from TRBV6-2 or TRBV6-3 and TRBJ1-1; no reliable D call. Germline loops: CDR1 MNHEY, CDR2 SVGEGT. This CDR3 has 14 amino acids. V dropped 4 bases and J dropped 11 bases, with 20 bases sitting between them. The CDR3 reads CASSFEAGGRKAFF. The CDR3 coding sequence is TGTGCCAGCAGTTTTGAAGCGGGAGGAAGAAAGGCTTTCTTT.

J is TRBJ1-1 and V is TRBV5-5; 7 positions agree with TRBD1. V lost 5 bases, J lost 5 bases, and 6 bases stayed unmatched. Germline lookup yields CDR1 SGHKS and CDR2 YYEKEE (reference sequence). The CDR3 consists of 13 residues. This CDR3 reads CASRIQGGTEAFF. The CDR3 region has the DNA TGTGCCAGCAGGATCCAGGGGGGTACTGAAGCTTTCTTT. Combining the CDR3 with reference TRBV5-5 and TRBJ1-1 gives the whole variable domain DAGVTQSPTHLIKTRGQQVTLRCSPISGHKSVSWYQQVLGQGPQFIFQYYEKEERGRGNFPDRFSARQFPNYSSELNVNALLLGDSALYLCASRIQGGTEAFFGQGTRLTVV.

The CDR3 bases are TGTGCCAGCACCCAGTCTTTCAATCAGCCCCAGCATTTT. It encodes CASTQSFNQPQHF. This sequence joins TRBV7-2 and TRBJ1-5; D is uncertain. The CDR3 is 13 amino acids. Germline values: CDR1 SGHTA, CDR2 FQGNSA. The V end was cut by 7 bases, the J end by 3 bases, with 10 bases between.

The chain uses TRBV7-9 and TRBJ2-7; D not certain. The CDR3 runs to 13 residues. CDR1 SEHNR and CDR2 FQNEAQ come from the germline V gene (reference sequence). V was clipped by 1 base and J by 2 bases, with 6 bases between them. The CDR3 DNA reads as TGTGCCAGCAGCTTAGGGCTTGCCTACGAGCAGTACTTC. This sequence encodes CASSLGLAYEQYF.

V is TRBV7-2 and J is TRBJ2-7, with a tentative D call TRBD1 (6 bases). V was shortened by 6 bases and J by 6 bases, with 15 bases between the two germline ends. Germline V gene lookup returns CDR1 SGHTA and CDR2 FQGNSA. This CDR3 comprises 13 residues. The CDR3 loop reads CASSHQTGTEQYF. DNA for the CDR3: TGTGCCAGCAGTCATCAAACAGGGACCGAGCAGTACTTC.

This sequence joins TRBV7-2 and TRBJ2-5; the D gene is possibly TRBD2 (6 bases). V dropped 6 bases and J dropped 2 bases, with 13 bases sitting between them. Looked up from germline, CDR1 is SGHTA and CDR2 is FQGNSA. The CDR3 runs to 14 residues. Written as DNA, the CDR3 is TGTGCCAGCAGTCGCGGGGCAAGACAAGAGACCCAGTACTTC. It encodes CASSRGARQETQYF. The full variable domain, in which reference TRBV7-2 and TRBJ2-5 provide the parts outside the CDR3, is GAGVSQSPSNKVTEKGKDVELRCDPISGHTALYWYRQSLGQGLEFLIYFQGNSAPDKSGLPSDRFSAERTGGSVSTLTIQRTQQEDSAVYLCASSRGARQETQYFGPGTRLLVL.